This T cell receptor beta chain was identified during a study of blood T cell repertoires in COVID-19. About the study: T cells, B-cell-depleted T cells, or PBMCs supplied cDNA or gDNA.

With V trimmed by 10 bases and J by 3 bases, 6 bases remained unmatched. The CDR3 totals 13 residues. Germline V CDR1 and CDR2: LNHNV, YYDKDF (reference sequence). In the original analysis: Scientists estimated how many nucleated cells there were by amplifying reference gene primers. Data came from immunoSEQ multiplex PCR; TCRdb stores just in-frame clones and leaves some out. V and J calls plus clone size are reproduced from that table; the DNA served to infer D and trimming. The table records fewer than 350,000 clones, approximately 87% of them present only once. The chain recombines TRBV15 with TRBJ2-3, with TRBD2 identical over 8 bases. Sequencing was performed on peripheral blood. This TCR was sampled from a woman in her 30s with COVID-19, enrolled during active disease. Here the CDR3 reads CASRAGGTDTQYF. The CDR3, as DNA: TGTGCCAGCCGTGCGGGGGGAACAGATACGCAGTATTTT.